The rows below give T cell receptor beta chains drawn from one sample of a study of shared clonotypes between healthy human individuals. The repertoire was sequenced with immunoSEQ multiplex PCR; TCRdb's copy has only in-frame clones and lacks some. The sample holds some 740,000 clones; 92% are singletons and the top ten take under 30%. Sequenced sample: naive CD8+ T cells sorted from blood. The receptors were sampled from a man aged 30-40 years in good health. The CDR3 runs from the conserved cysteine through the conserved F or W. A D gene is named only where the DNA matches it firmly. Not all rows give a size; the values are once, few, many and, for expanded clones, a class.

>TRBJ1-2|TRBV19|TRBD1|.
CASSAHFDRGAGGYTF
TGTGCCAGTAGTGCACATTTCGACAGGGGCGCCGGCGGCTACACCTTC
>TRBJ2-1|TRBV7-9|TRBD2|.
CASSHGTSPNEQFF
TGTGCCAGCAGCCACGGGACTAGTCCCAATGAGCAGTTCTTC
>TRBJ2-1|TRBV27|TRBD2|.
CASSILAGGAYNEQFF
TGTGCCAGCAGTATTTTAGCGGGAGGGGCGTACAATGAGCAGTTCTTC
>TRBJ2-5|TRBV7-9|.|.
CASSLVGGAQETQYF
TGTGCCAGCAGCTTAGTCGGGGGAGCCCAAGAGACCCAGTACTTC
>TRBJ1-5|TRBV6-5|TRBD1|.
CASRPRTGVPQPQHF
TGTGCCAGCAGACCCAGGACAGGGGTCCCTCAGCCCCAGCATTTT
>TRBJ2-1|TRBV18|.|.
CASSPPSSRDDLQFF
TGTGCCAGCTCACCACCCTCTAGTAGGGACGACCTGCAGTTCTTC
>TRBJ2-1|TRBV4-2|.|.
CASSQEWESSYNEQFF
TGTGCCAGCAGCCAAGAGTGGGAGAGTTCCTACAATGAGCAGTTCTTC
>TRBJ2-7|TRBV5-4|.|few
CASSFQGSELYEQYF
TGTGCCAGCAGCTTTCAGGGGTCGGAGCTCTACGAGCAGTACTTC
>TRBJ2-1|TRBV9|TRBD2|.
CASSDEGSGSNEQFF
TGTGCCAGCAGCGACGAGGGGAGCGGGAGCAATGAGCAGTTCTTC
>TRBJ2-2|TRBV5-6|.|few
CASSFGSIPGELFF
TGTGCCAGCAGCTTCGGTAGCATCCCCGGGGAGCTGTTTTTT
>TRBJ1-1|TRBV4-2|.|.
CASSLTSEAFF
TGTGCCAGCAGCTTGACCTCTGAAGCTTTCTTT
>TRBJ2-7|TRBV5-6|TRBD1|.
CASSHLLRDRDEQYF
TGTGCCAGCAGCCACCTACTCCGGGACAGGGATGAGCAGTACTTC
>TRBJ2-7|TRBV11-2|.|.
CASSSLDGWFEQYF
TGTGCCAGCAGCTCTCTCGACGGGTGGTTCGAGCAGTACTTC
>TRBJ2-5|TRBV27|.|.
CASSRGDTQETQYF
TGTGCCAGCAGTCGAGGGGACACTCAAGAGACCCAGTACTTC